Presented here are 12 T cell receptor beta chains from one specimen sequenced in a study of T cells after posttransplantation cyclophosphamide. Profiled with immunoSEQ multiplex PCR; TCRdb holds only in-frame clones, not every one. The table records fewer than 12,000 clones, around 80% of them present only once. A marrow graft followed busulfan-fludarabine conditioning, with cyclophosphamide on days +3 and +4. This material consisted of PBMCs, taken after allogeneic stem cell transplant with posttransplant cyclophosphamide. These receptors all come from a female patient aged 50-59 years who received an allogeneic stem cell transplant from a related donor, was CMV-positive, and had no GVHD. A subset of T cells may come from the graft donor.

This clone was recorded once. This chain links TRBV28 with TRBJ1-2; D gene ambiguous. Per germline, CDR1 MDHEN and CDR2 SYDVKM. V was shortened by 5 bases and J by 1 base, with 14 bases between the two germline ends. The CDR3 is 15 amino acids. The CDR3, as DNA: TGTGCCAGCAGTCCGTATGCCAGAAATAACTATGGCTACACCTTC. Amino acids: CASSPYARNNYGYTF.

The gene calls are TRBV7-2 and TRBJ2-1; 10 bases fit TRBD2. J was trimmed by 4 bases and V by 5 bases; bases with no gene match: 17. Germline V gene sequence: CDR1 SGHTA, CDR2 FQGNSA. The CDR3 contains 19 residues. The CDR3 sequence: CASSPGGLARFLGYNEQFF. The CDR3 DNA follows: TGTGCCAGCAGCCCAGGGGGACTAGCGAGGTTCTTGGGATACAATGAGCAGTTCTTC. The variable domain in full, with the rest retrieved from reference TRBV7-2 and TRBJ2-1, is GAGVSQSPSNKVTEKGKDVELRCDPISGHTALYWYRQSLGQGLEFLIYFQGNSAPDKSGLPSDRFSAERTGGSVSTLTIQRTQQEDSAVYLCASSPGGLARFLGYNEQFFGPGTRLTVL.

This clone showed up just a few times. This rearrangement joins TRBV6-1 to TRBJ1-5; no reliable D call. V gave up 4 bases and J gave up 3 bases, with 13 bases separating them. The CDR3 runs to 15 residues. Germline CDR1 reads MNHNS; CDR2 reads SASEGT. This CDR3 reads CASSAVGRANQPQHF. The DNA for the CDR3 is TGTGCCAGCAGTGCGGTGGGCAGAGCCAATCAGCCCCAGCATTTT.

This chain joins TRBV7-2 and TRBJ1-1; D possibly corresponds to TRBD1 (5 bases). The germline V gene encodes CDR1 SGHTA and CDR2 FQGNSA. V was shortened by 3 bases and J by 1 base, with 15 bases between the two germline ends. This CDR3 is built from 16 residues. The CDR3 reads CASSLTSGGENTEAFF. The CDR3 coding sequence is TGTGCCAGCAGCTTGACCTCCGGAGGGGAGAACACTGAAGCTTTCTTT.

The chain combines TRBV25-1 with TRBJ2-2; 9 nucleotides line up with TRBD1. The junction had 13 bases not matched to a gene; V was cut back by 4 bases and J by 4 bases. This CDR3 contains 18 residues. The V gene's germline CDR1 is MGHDK and CDR2 SYGVNS. DNA for the CDR3: TGTGCCAGCAGTGCGAAAGACAGGGGGTCCCCTGGCACCGGGGAGCTGTTTTTT. This encodes CASSAKDRGSPGTGELFF.

This clone was recorded a few times. The chain couples TRBV6-1 to TRBJ1-1, with D uncertain. V lost 1 base and J lost 5, with 11 bases in between. The CDR3 is 14 residues long. Germline V gives CDR1 MNHNS, CDR2 SASEGT. In nucleotides, the CDR3 is TGTGCCAGCAGTGAAGTGGGGAGTGTGACTGAAGCTTTCTTT. The encoded protein is CASSEVGSVTEAFF.

The chain carries TRBV6-5 and TRBJ2-4; 7 bases fit TRBD1. The germline CDR1 and CDR2 sequences are MNHEY and SVGAGI. V gave up 2 bases and J gave up 8 bases; unmatched junction bases: 9. The length of the CDR3 is 15 residues. This CDR3 reads CASSYGRDGQDIQYF. The CDR3 DNA follows: TGTGCCAGCAGTTACGGTAGGGACGGACAGGACATTCAGTACTTC.

The chain has TRBV6-1 and TRBJ1-2; D perhaps matches TRBD1 (5 bases). V lost 3 bases and J lost 9, with 11 bases in between. CDR1 is MNHNS and CDR2 is SASEGT in the germline V gene. The CDR3 covers 12 residues. The CDR3 spells CASSEGQASYTF. The DNA for the CDR3 is TGTGCCAGCAGTGAGGGGCAGGCGAGCTACACCTTC.

This rearrangement joins TRBV2 to TRBJ2-1; D unresolved. There are 13 residues in the CDR3. Germline CDR1 and CDR2: SNHLY and FYNNEI. Trimming cost V 3 bases and J 0 bases, with 3 bases left between them. The CDR3: CASSDSSYNEQFF. Here the CDR3 DNA reads TGTGCCAGCAGTGATAGCTCCTACAATGAGCAGTTCTTC.

This chain links TRBV28 with TRBJ2-7; 8 bases are a match to TRBD2. Germline CDR1 is MDHEN and CDR2 is SYDVKM. With V trimmed by 7 bases and J by 11 bases, 13 bases remained unmatched. The CDR3 covers 13 residues. The CDR3 DNA sequence: TGTGCCAGCACCTTGACCCCGGGGGGGCTTAAGTACTTC. Translation: CASTLTPGGLKYF.

This chain uses TRBV7-3 with TRBJ2-3; unclear D gene. The V end was cut by 3 bases, the J end by 2 bases, with 3 bases between. Germline V gene lookup returns CDR1 SGHTA and CDR2 FQGTGA. The CDR3 covers 12 residues. CDR3 sequence reads: CASSFSTDTQYF. CDR3 DNA sequence: TGTGCCAGCAGCTTCTCCACAGATACGCAGTATTTT.

This clone was counted once. The chain recombines TRBV16 with TRBJ1-6; D remains ambiguous. This CDR3 comprises 13 residues. V lost 1 base and J 5 bases, leaving 3 bases between the germline ends. Germline V CDR1 and CDR2: KGHSY, FQNENV. This CDR3 reads CASSQFDNSPLHF. CDR3 DNA sequence: TGTGCCAGCAGCCAATTCGATAATTCACCCCTCCACTTT.